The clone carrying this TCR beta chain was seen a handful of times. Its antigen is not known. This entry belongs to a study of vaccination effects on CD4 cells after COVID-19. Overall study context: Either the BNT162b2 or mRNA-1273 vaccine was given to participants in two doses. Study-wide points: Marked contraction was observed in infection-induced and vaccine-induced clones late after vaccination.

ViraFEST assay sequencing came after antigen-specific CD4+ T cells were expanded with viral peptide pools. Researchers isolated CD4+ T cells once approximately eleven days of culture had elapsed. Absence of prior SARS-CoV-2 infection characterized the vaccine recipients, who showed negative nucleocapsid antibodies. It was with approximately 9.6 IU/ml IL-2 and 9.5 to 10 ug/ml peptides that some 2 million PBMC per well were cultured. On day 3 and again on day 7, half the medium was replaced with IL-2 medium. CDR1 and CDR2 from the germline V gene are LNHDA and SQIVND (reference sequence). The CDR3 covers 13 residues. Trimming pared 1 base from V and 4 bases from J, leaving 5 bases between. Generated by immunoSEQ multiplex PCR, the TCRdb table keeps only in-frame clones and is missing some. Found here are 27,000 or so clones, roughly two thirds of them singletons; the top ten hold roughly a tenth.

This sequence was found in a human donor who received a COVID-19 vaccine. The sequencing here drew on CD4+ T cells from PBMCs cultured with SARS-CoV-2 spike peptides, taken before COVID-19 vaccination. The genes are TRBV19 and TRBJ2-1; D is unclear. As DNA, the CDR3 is TGTGCCAGTAGTATAGTTCGGTACAATGAGCAGTTCTTC. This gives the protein CASSIVRYNEQFF. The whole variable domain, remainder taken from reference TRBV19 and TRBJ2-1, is DGGITQSPKYLFRKEGQNVTLSCEQNLNHDAMYWYRQDPGQGLRLIYYSQIVNDFQKGDIAEGYSVSREKKESFPLTVTSAQKNPTAFYLCASSIVRYNEQFFGPGTRLTVL.